This entry is about one TCR beta chain. From blood CD8+ and CD4+ T cells, the TCR beta chain was sequenced. The multiple sclerosis control group was made up of treatment-naive patients with stable or active relapsing-remitting disease. Bulk CD8+ and CD4+ cells came from magnetic negative isolation; CD8+ TEMRA by FACS. Random hexamers primed reverse transcription of about 0.45 to 1 ug RNA. TCRdb recomputed calls from the immunoSEQ multiplex PCR reads with MiXCR, one row per CDR3 protein. The sample has approximately 180,000 distinct CDR3 sequences, under 95% seen once; the top ten hold about 0.088%. V gave up 4 bases and J gave up 5 bases; unmatched junction bases: 8. The CDR3 runs 15 residues. From germline, CDR1 is SGDLS and CDR2 YYNGEE. These data belong to a study of CD8 T cells in Susac syndrome.

The gene calls are TRBV9 and TRBJ1-4; 7 bases map to TRBD1. Sequences were obtained from CD4+ T cells from PBMCs. The sequence came from a human donor with multiple sclerosis. The DNA of the CDR3 is TGTGCCAGCAGCCTCGACGACAGGGCAAATGAAAAACTGTTTTTT. It specifies CASSLDDRANEKLFF. The full variable domain, rest sourced from reference TRBV9 and TRBJ1-4, is DSGVTQTPKHLITATGQRVTLRCSPRSGDLSVYWYQQSLDQGLQFLIQYYNGEERAKGNILERFSAQQFPDLHSELNLSSLELGDSALYFCASSLDDRANEKLFFGSGTQLSVL.